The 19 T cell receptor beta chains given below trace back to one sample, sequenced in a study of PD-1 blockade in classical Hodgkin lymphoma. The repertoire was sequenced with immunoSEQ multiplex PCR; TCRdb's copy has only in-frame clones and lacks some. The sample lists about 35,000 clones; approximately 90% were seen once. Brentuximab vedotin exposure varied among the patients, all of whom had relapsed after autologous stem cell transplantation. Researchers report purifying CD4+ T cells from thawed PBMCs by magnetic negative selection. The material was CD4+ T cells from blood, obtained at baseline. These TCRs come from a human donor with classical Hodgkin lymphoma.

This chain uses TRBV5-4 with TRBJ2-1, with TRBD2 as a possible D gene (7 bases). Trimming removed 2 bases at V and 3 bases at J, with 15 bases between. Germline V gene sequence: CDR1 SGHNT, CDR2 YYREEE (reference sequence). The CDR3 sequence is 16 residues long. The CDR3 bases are TGTGCCAGCAGCTTTATGGGGGCTAGCGGCTACAATGAGCAGTTCTTC. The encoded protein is CASSFMGASGYNEQFF.

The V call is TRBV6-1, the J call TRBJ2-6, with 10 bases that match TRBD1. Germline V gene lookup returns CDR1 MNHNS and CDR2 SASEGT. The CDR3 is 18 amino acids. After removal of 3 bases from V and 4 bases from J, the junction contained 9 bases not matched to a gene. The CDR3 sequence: CASSDIGTGALGANVLTF. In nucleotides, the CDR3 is TGTGCCAGCAGTGACATCGGGACAGGGGCCCTCGGGGCCAACGTCCTGACTTTC.

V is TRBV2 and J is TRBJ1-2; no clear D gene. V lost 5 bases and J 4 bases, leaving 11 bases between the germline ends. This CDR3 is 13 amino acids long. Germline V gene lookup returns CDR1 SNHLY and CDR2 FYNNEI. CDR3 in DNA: TGTGCCAGCAGTCTGGGAAAGGGCTATGGCTACACCTTC. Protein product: CASSLGKGYGYTF.

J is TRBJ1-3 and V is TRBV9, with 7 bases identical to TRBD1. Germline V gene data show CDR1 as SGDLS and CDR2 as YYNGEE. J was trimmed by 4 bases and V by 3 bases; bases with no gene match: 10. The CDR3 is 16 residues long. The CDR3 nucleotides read TGTGCCAGCAGCGCCCAACTGTCCAGGGGGGGAAACACCATATATTTT. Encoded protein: CASSAQLSRGGNTIYF.

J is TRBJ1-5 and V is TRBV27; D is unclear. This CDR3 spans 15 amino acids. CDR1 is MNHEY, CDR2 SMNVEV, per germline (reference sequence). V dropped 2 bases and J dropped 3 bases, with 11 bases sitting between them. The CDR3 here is CASSLRVGINQPQHF. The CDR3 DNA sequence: TGTGCCAGCAGTTTAAGGGTAGGGATCAATCAGCCCCAGCATTTT.

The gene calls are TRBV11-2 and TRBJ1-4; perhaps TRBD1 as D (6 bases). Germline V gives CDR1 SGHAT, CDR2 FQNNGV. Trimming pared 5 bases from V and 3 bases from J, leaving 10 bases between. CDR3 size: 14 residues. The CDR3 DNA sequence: TGTGCCAGCAGCAAACAGGGAGCTAATGAAAAACTGTTTTTT. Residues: CASSKQGANEKLFF. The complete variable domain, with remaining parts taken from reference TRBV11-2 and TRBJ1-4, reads EAGVAQSPRYKIIEKRQSVAFWCNPISGHATLYWYQQILGQGPKLLIQFQNNGVVDDSQLPKDRFSAERLKGVDSTLKIQPAKLEDSAVYLCASSKQGANEKLFFGSGTQLSVL.

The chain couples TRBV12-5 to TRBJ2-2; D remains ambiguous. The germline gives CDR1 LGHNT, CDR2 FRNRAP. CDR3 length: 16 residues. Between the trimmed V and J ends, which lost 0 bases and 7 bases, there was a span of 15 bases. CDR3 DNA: TGTGCTAGTGGTTTGGTACAAGCCTTTTCGGGCGGGGAGCTGTTTTTT. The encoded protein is CASGLVQAFSGGELFF.

The CDR3: CASSIDLARMTNNSNQPQHF. CDR3 in DNA: TGTGCCAGTAGTATAGATCTAGCCAGGATGACAAACAATAGCAATCAGCCCCAGCATTTT. The V call is TRBV19, the J call TRBJ1-5; no firm D call. The CDR3 sequence is 20 residues long. Germline CDR1 reads LNHDA; CDR2 reads SQIVND (reference sequence). The V end was cut by 0 bases, the J end by 0 bases, with 21 bases between. Drawing the rest from reference TRBV19 and TRBJ1-5, the complete variable domain is DGGITQSPKYLFRKEGQNVTLSCEQNLNHDAMYWYRQDPGQGLRLIYYSQIVNDFQKGDIAEGYSVSREKKESFPLTVTSAQKNPTAFYLCASSIDLARMTNNSNQPQHFGDGTRLSIL.

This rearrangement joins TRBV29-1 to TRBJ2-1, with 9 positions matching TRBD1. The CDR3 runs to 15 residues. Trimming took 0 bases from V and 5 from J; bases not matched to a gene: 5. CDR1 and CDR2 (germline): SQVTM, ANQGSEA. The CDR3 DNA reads TGCAGCGTTGAAGATCGAGGGACAGGGAACAATGAGCAGTTCTTC. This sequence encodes CSVEDRGTGNNEQFF.

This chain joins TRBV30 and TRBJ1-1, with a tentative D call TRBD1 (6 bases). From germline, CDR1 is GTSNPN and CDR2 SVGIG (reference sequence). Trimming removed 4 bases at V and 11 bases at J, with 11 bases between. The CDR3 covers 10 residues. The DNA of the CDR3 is TGTGCCTGGAAACAGGGTCCGGCTTTCTTT. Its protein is CAWKQGPAFF.

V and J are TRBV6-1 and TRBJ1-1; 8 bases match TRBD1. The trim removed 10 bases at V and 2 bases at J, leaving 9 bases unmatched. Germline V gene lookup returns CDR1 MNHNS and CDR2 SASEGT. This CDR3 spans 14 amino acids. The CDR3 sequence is CATKMGQANTEAFF. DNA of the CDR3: TGTGCCACCAAAATGGGACAGGCTAACACTGAAGCTTTCTTT.

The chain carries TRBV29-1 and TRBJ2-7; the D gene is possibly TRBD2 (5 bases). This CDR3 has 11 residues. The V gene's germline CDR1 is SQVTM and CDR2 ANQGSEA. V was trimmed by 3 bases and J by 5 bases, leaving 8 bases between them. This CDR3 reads CSVDEGHEQYF. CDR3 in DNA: TGCAGCGTTGATGAGGGCCACGAGCAGTACTTC.

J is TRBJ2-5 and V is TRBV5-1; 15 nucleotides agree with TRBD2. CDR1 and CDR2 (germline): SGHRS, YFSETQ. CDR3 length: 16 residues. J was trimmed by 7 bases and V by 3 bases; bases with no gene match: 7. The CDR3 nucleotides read TGCGCCAGCAGCTCTCCGGGACTAGCGGGAGGCGTGACCCAGTACTTC. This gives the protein CASSSPGLAGGVTQYF.

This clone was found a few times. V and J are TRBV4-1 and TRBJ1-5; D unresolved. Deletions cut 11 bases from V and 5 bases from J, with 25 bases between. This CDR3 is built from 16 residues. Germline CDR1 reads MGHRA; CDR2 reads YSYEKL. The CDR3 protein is CAPGAVNACRYQPQHF. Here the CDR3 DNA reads TGCGCCCCGGGCGCGGTGAATGCTTGTCGTTATCAGCCCCAGCATTTT.

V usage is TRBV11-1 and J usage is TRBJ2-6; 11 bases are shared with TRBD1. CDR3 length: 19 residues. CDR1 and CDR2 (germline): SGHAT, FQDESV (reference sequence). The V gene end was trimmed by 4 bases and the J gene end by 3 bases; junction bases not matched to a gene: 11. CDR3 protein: CASSSVKRTGGYGANVLTF. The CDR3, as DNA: TGTGCCAGCAGCTCCGTAAAAAGGACAGGGGGCTATGGGGCCAACGTCCTGACTTTC.

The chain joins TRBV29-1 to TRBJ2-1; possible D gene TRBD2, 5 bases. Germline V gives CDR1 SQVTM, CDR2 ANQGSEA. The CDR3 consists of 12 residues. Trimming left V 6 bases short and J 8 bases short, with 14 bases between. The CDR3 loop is CSVYEGSHEQFF. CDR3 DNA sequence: TGCAGCGTCTATGAGGGTTCACATGAGCAGTTCTTC.

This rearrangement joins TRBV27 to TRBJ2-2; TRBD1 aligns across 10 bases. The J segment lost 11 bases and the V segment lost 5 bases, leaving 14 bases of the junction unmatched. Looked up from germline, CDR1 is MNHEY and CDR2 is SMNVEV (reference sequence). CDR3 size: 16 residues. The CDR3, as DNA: TGTGCCAGCAGTAGGCCGGTGGGGACAGGGGTTATTGAGCTGTTTTTT. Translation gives CASSRPVGTGVIELFF.

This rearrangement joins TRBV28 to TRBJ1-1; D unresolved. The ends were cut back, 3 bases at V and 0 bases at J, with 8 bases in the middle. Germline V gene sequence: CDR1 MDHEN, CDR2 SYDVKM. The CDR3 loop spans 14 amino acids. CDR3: CASSFARMNTEAFF. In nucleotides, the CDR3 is TGTGCCAGCAGTTTTGCACGGATGAACACTGAAGCTTTCTTT.

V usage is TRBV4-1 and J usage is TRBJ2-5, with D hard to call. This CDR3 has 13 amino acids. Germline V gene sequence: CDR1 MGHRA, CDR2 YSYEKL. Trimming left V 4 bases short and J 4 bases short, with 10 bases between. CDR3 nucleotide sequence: TGCGCCAGCAGCCTACAATACCGAGAGACCCAGTACTTC. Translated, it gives CASSLQYRETQYF.